The following is a T cell receptor (beta chain) sequence with its context. What it binds is not known. The record originates from a study of T-cell reconstitution after alpha-beta-depleted transplantation in children. It was with unique molecular identifiers that the TCRbeta library was prepared. TCRdb analysed the PCR reads with MiXCR anew, one entry per CDR3 protein. The sample holds approximately 190,000 distinct CDR3 sequences, about 8.7% seen once. Study results and caveats: T-cell counts and diversity at one year post-transplant came mainly from newly produced T cells. There were reportedly several hundred expanded graft clones from which alpha-beta T cells came about two months after transplant.

The V segment lost 8 bases and the J segment 7 bases; nucleotides outside the gene matches: 9. Germline lookup yields CDR1 LNHNV and CDR2 YYDKDF (reference sequence). The CDR3 consists of 13 residues. The sequences come from PBMCs, mostly from graft donor cells, collected 360 days after TCRalphabeta/CD19-depleted stem cell transplant. This receptor was taken from a male patient aged 2 to 9 who had a stem cell transplant for acute myeloid leukemia, so the T cells may come from the graft donor. The V call is TRBV15, the J call TRBJ2-5; 8 bases align to TRBD1. CDR3 sequence: CATQEDRVMTQYF. The CDR3 nucleotides are TGTGCCACCCAAGAGGACAGGGTGATGACCCAGTACTTC. Complete variable domain (other parts from reference TRBV15 and TRBJ2-5): DAMVIQNPRYQVTQFGKPVTLSCSQTLNHNVMYWYQQKSSQAPKLLFHYYDKDFNNEADTPDNFQSRRPNTSFCFLDIRSPGLGDTAMYLCATQEDRVMTQYFGPGTRLLVL.